This T cell receptor beta chain was profiled in a study of T cells in localized non-small cell lung cancer. Overall study results and limits: An association was observed between higher blood T cell density and longer overall survival. It was uninvolved adjacent lung that showed the highest T cell clonality, exceeding tumor.

The assay was immunoSEQ multiplex PCR, and TCRdb's table has in-frame clones only and misses some. The sample has approximately 6,000 clones, 75% to 85% seen once. The CDR3 contains 12 residues. In germline, CDR1 is MNHNS, CDR2 SASEGT. Trimming took 11 bases from V and 0 from J, leaving 9 bases between them. This clone is deemed hyperexpanded. Its antigen is currently unknown. This TCR was sampled from a female donor of 60 years or more with stage II lung adenocarcinoma. This chain connects TRBV6-1 to TRBJ2-3; D is unclear. The sequencing used peripheral blood mononuclear cells, collected before any cancer treatment. The CDR3 coding sequence is TGTGCCGTCCCTTCTAGCACAGATACGCAGTATTTT. As protein: CAVPSSTDTQYF.